These T cell receptor beta chains were read from a single sample in a study of response to subunit inactivated influenza vaccine. TCRdb called the RT-PCR reads again in MiXCR, with one record for every CDR3 protein. Found here are 540,000 or so distinct CDR3 sequences, approximately 13% of them singletons; the top ten hold about 12%. Here the sequenced sample was PBMCs from blood, taken about 40 days after vaccination. These receptors originate from a man between 45 and 60 years old who received an inactivated influenza vaccine. Both conserved end residues are part of each CDR3. D genes are given only for firm matches. The size entry is marked missing in some rows and otherwise reads once, few, many or a size class.

j_gene: TRBJ2-7
abundance: few
d_gene: -
v_gene: TRBV21-1
CDR3nt: TGTGCCCCCCCAGGCGGGTTAGGGGAGCAGTACTTC
CDR3aa: CAPPGGLGEQYF

j_gene: TRBJ1-1
abundance: -
d_gene: -
v_gene: TRBV4-3
CDR3nt: TGCGCCAGCAGCCAAGACGCACGAAACACTGAAGCTTTCTTT
CDR3aa: CASSQDARNTEAFF

j_gene: TRBJ1-4
abundance: -
d_gene: -
v_gene: TRBV5-5
CDR3nt: TGTGCCAGCAGCTTAATAGGGGACGCTAATGAAAAACTGTTTTTT
CDR3aa: CASSLIGDANEKLFF

j_gene: TRBJ2-3
abundance: -
d_gene: -
v_gene: TRBV6-1
CDR3nt: TGTGCCAGCAGCCGACCTTTGGGGGGACGCACAGATACGCAGTATTTT
CDR3aa: CASSRPLGGRTDTQYF

j_gene: TRBJ2-3
abundance: few
d_gene: TRBD1
v_gene: TRBV6-1
CDR3nt: TGTGCCAGCCAGAGGGGGCCGGGGAATAGTAATACGCAGTATTTT
CDR3aa: CASQRGPGNSNTQYF

j_gene: TRBJ1-2
abundance: few
d_gene: -
v_gene: TRBV10-3
CDR3nt: TGTGCCAGCACCCCCGGGAGGGGGGAAAGATCAGATGGCTACACCTTC
CDR3aa: CASTPGRGERSDGYTF

j_gene: TRBJ1-5
abundance: few
d_gene: TRBD1
v_gene: TRBV7-2
CDR3nt: TGTGCCAGCAGCTTAGATGGACAGGGGTTTCAGCCCCAGCATTTT
CDR3aa: CASSLDGQGFQPQHF

j_gene: TRBJ2-2
abundance: few
d_gene: -
v_gene: TRBV5-1
CDR3nt: TGCGCCAGCAGCGAGGGGTCCTACACCGGGGAGCTGTTTTTT
CDR3aa: CASSEGSYTGELFF

j_gene: TRBJ2-5
abundance: many
d_gene: -
v_gene: TRBV12-3/TRBV12-4
CDR3nt: TGTGCCAGCAGTTCTATACGGGAGACCCAGTACTTC
CDR3aa: CASSSIRETQYF

j_gene: TRBJ2-5
abundance: -
d_gene: TRBD1
v_gene: TRBV14
CDR3nt: TGTGCCAGCAGCCGGTCGGGACAGCAAGAGACCCAGTACTTC
CDR3aa: CASSRSGQQETQYF

j_gene: TRBJ2-2
abundance: few
d_gene: -
v_gene: TRBV7-9
CDR3nt: TGTGCCAGCAGCTTAGGAGAGGGCACCGGGGAGCTGTTTTTT
CDR3aa: CASSLGEGTGELFF

j_gene: TRBJ2-2
abundance: few
d_gene: TRBD2
v_gene: TRBV9
CDR3nt: TGTGCCAGCAGCGTGGGACTAGCGGGGTCGAGAACCGGGGAGCTGTTTTTT
CDR3aa: CASSVGLAGSRTGELFF

j_gene: TRBJ2-5
abundance: -
d_gene: -
v_gene: TRBV29-1
CDR3nt: TGCAGCGTTACTAGCCCAGAGACCCAGTACTTC
CDR3aa: CSVTSPETQYF

j_gene: TRBJ2-2
abundance: -
d_gene: TRBD2
v_gene: TRBV5-1
CDR3nt: TGCGCCAGCAGCTTAAGCGGGAGGGCCACAGGGGAGCTGTTTTTT
CDR3aa: CASSLSGRATGELFF

j_gene: TRBJ2-3
abundance: -
d_gene: -
v_gene: TRBV6-1
CDR3nt: TGTGCCAGCAGCCACGACAGAGGGGCAGATACGCAGTATTTT
CDR3aa: CASSHDRGADTQYF

j_gene: TRBJ2-7
abundance: few
d_gene: -
v_gene: TRBV5-5
CDR3nt: TGTGCCAGCAGCTGGGACCTTGGGCAAAGCTCCTACGAGCAGTACTTC
CDR3aa: CASSWDLGQSSYEQYF

j_gene: TRBJ1-4
abundance: few
d_gene: -
v_gene: TRBV20-1
CDR3nt: TGCAGTGCTAGAGATCTTACGGGAAGTGAAAAACTGTTTTTT
CDR3aa: CSARDLTGSEKLFF

j_gene: TRBJ2-3
abundance: many
d_gene: -
v_gene: TRBV5-6
CDR3nt: TGTGCCAGCAGCTTGGAAGGGGTGGATACGCAGTATTTT
CDR3aa: CASSLEGVDTQYF